This entry lists 20 T cell receptor beta chains sequenced from one sample in a study of CD8 T cells in ankylosing spondylitis. MiXCR was run by TCRdb on the 5' RACE reads, yielding one entry per CDR3 protein. Of about 120,000 distinct CDR3 sequences in the sample, about 13% were seen once. Sequences were obtained from blood, either unsorted or a sorted T cell fraction (not recorded which). Source of these receptors: a female donor with ankylosing spondylitis or in good health (not recorded which).

There are many counts of this clonotype. The chain recombines TRBV10-3 with TRBJ2-1; 8 positions match TRBD2. J lost 3 bases, V lost 3 bases, and 4 bases had no gene match. The CDR3 has 15 amino acids. Germline-derived CDR1 and CDR2 are ENHRY and SYGVKD. In DNA form, the CDR3 reads TGTGCCATCAGTGATCGGAGCGGGGGCTACAATGAGCAGTTCTTC. Amino acid sequence: CAISDRSGGYNEQFF.

In this sample, this clonotype turned up a few times. This chain uses TRBV12-5 with TRBJ1-6; TRBD1 agrees at 8 bases. Germline assignment: CDR1 LGHNT and CDR2 FRNRAP. Germline trimming cut 3 bases from V and 13 bases from J; bases unmatched to any gene: 5. This CDR3 spans 13 amino acids. The CDR3 DNA is TGTGCTAGTGGTTTCGACAGGGGCGCCCCCCTCCACTTT. This codes for CASGFDRGAPLHF.

This clonotype was found a few times. V is TRBV20-1 and J is TRBJ2-1; D may be TRBD2 (6 bases). CDR3 length equals 11 residues. Deletions cut 8 bases from V and 10 bases from J, with 15 bases between. Germline V gives CDR1 DFQATT, CDR2 SNEGSKA (reference sequence). CDR3 sequence: CSPMRGGEQFF. The CDR3 DNA reads TGCAGTCCGATGAGGGGAGGCGAGCAGTTCTTC.

The table lists this clonotype with many counts. The chain employs TRBV29-1 and TRBJ1-2; D ambiguous. CDR3 length equals 12 residues. Trimming pared 5 bases from V and 4 bases from J, leaving 11 bases between. Germline lookup yields CDR1 SQVTM and CDR2 ANQGSEA. CDR3 bases: TGCAGCGTTCAAACGCTCCGCTATGGCTACACCTTC. Its translation: CSVQTLRYGYTF.

This clonotype was detected only a few times. The chain combines TRBV27 with TRBJ2-1; 8 nucleotides line up with TRBD2. CDR1 and CDR2 (germline): MNHEY, SMNVEV (reference sequence). The CDR3 runs to 15 residues. Trimming cost V 4 bases and J 5 bases; bases outside gene matches: 7. The DNA of the CDR3 is TGTGCCAGCAGTTGGCTAATAGCGGGACACAATGAGCAGTTCTTC. Protein: CASSWLIAGHNEQFF.

This chain links TRBV9 with TRBJ1-4, with unresolved D. The germline CDR1 and CDR2 sequences are SGDLS and YYNGEE. The CDR3 is 15 residues long. Between the trimmed V and J ends, which lost 0 bases and 0 bases, there was a span of 6 bases. The CDR3 protein is CASSVEAATNEKLFF. The CDR3 DNA reads as TGTGCCAGCAGCGTAGAAGCTGCAACTAATGAAAAACTGTTTTTT.

The chain links TRBV2 to TRBJ2-7, with 10 bases matching TRBD1. The CDR3 is made up of 18 amino acids. The J segment lost 6 bases and the V segment lost 3 bases, leaving 17 bases of the junction unmatched. Germline V gives CDR1 SNHLY, CDR2 FYNNEI. The CDR3 protein is CASSDPGQGRTPTPEQYF. Written as DNA, the CDR3 is TGTGCCAGCAGTGATCCGGGACAGGGGAGAACTCCTACGCCCGAGCAGTACTTC.

This clonotype was seen many times. This chain links TRBV5-1 with TRBJ2-1; possibly TRBD1 for D (6 bases). Trimming stripped 1 base from V and 9 bases from J, with 20 bases between. Germline loops: CDR1 SGHRS, CDR2 YFSETQ. The CDR3 is made up of 16 amino acids. CDR3 nucleotide sequence: TGCGCCAGCAGCTTGACCGGTAACGTACAGGGTTTTGAGCAGTTCTTC. Residues: CASSLTGNVQGFEQFF.

This clonotype appeared a few times. The chain is built from TRBV12-3 or TRBV12-4 and TRBJ2-1; 14 positions match TRBD2. The CDR3 has 15 amino acids. V lost 5 bases to trimming and J lost 12 bases; unmatched junction nucleotides: 9. CDR3 residues: CASSPGLAGELGQFF. The CDR3, as DNA: TGTGCCAGCAGTCCGGGACTAGCGGGAGAGTTGGGGCAGTTCTTC.

The V gene is TRBV12-3 or TRBV12-4, the J gene TRBJ2-7, with D hard to call. V lost 6 bases and J 3 bases, leaving 15 bases between the germline ends. The CDR3 length is 14 residues. CDR3 protein: CASRTGPPLYEQYF. The CDR3 bases are TGTGCCAGCAGAACCGGGCCCCCCCTCTACGAGCAGTACTTC.

This rearrangement joins TRBV7-9 to TRBJ2-7; 7 bases map to TRBD1. V shed 5 bases, J shed 2 bases, and the junction held 6 bases outside the gene matches. Per germline, CDR1 SEHNR and CDR2 FQNEAQ (reference sequence). This CDR3 has 14 residues. The CDR3 DNA reads TGTGCCAGCAGCGCACGACAGGGCCCCTACGAGCAGTACTTC. Its translation: CASSARQGPYEQYF. Full variable domain (missing parts from reference TRBV7-9 and TRBJ2-7): DTGVSQNPRHKITKRGQNVTFRCDPISEHNRLYWYRQTLGQGPEFLTYFQNEAQLEKSRLLSDRFSAERPKGSFSTLEIQRTEQGDSAMYLCASSARQGPYEQYFGPGTRLTVT.

This clonotype appeared many times. The chain carries TRBV5-1 and TRBJ2-1; 9 bases are shared with TRBD2. The ends lost 4 bases at V and 10 bases at J; junction bases unmatched: 12. Germline lookup yields CDR1 SGHRS and CDR2 YFSETQ. CDR3 size: 15 residues. CDR3: CASSDSGGPSREQFF. The CDR3 DNA reads TGCGCCAGCAGCGATAGCGGGGGCCCCTCTCGGGAGCAGTTCTTC.

Concerning this clonotype itself: At one end the junction does not follow the germline gene, possibly because of a read error. This sequence joins TRBV28 and TRBJ2-1; D is undetermined. CDR1 and CDR2 from the germline V gene are MDHEN and SYDVKM. The CDR3 is 15 amino acids. The DNA of the CDR3 is TGTGCCAGCAGTCGTAATGGGATTGGAAACAATGGGCAGTTCTTC. This gives the protein CASSRNGIGNNGQFF.

This chain connects TRBV14 to TRBJ2-3; possibly TRBD1 or TRBD2 for D (5 bases each). The CDR3 covers 16 residues. Germline CDR1 reads SGHDN; CDR2 reads FVKESK. The V end lost 4 bases, the J end lost 2 bases, and 16 bases lay between the germline ends. The CDR3: CASSPQKWGSTDTQYF. Written as DNA, the CDR3 is TGTGCCAGCAGCCCTCAAAAGTGGGGGTCCACAGATACGCAGTATTTT.

V usage is TRBV5-1 and J usage is TRBJ2-1; 11 nucleotides line up with TRBD2. The V gene end was trimmed by 3 bases and the J gene end by 7 bases; junction bases not matched to a gene: 12. The CDR3 loop spans 17 amino acids. The germline V gene encodes CDR1 SGHRS and CDR2 YFSETQ. The CDR3 loop reads CASSWGGSGRAGNEQFF. In DNA, the CDR3 is TGCGCCAGCAGCTGGGGAGGTAGCGGGAGGGCCGGAAATGAGCAGTTCTTC.

The rearrangement uses TRBV27 and TRBJ2-1; D gene ambiguous. Germline-derived CDR1 and CDR2 are MNHEY and SMNVEV (reference sequence). This CDR3 contains 17 residues. V gave up 6 bases and J gave up 0 bases, with 18 bases separating them. CDR3 amino acids: CASSPSWGPSSYNEQFF. The CDR3 coding sequence is TGTGCCAGCAGCCCATCCTGGGGTCCAAGCTCCTACAATGAGCAGTTCTTC.

This clonotype was seen a few times. This sequence joins TRBV5-1 and TRBJ2-4; D is ambiguous. Germline lookup yields CDR1 SGHRS and CDR2 YFSETQ. CDR3 length equals 15 residues. Trimming took 1 base from V and 7 from J, leaving 15 bases between them. CDR3 nucleotide sequence: TGCGCCAGCAGCTTGAAGGATATTAATAGCAACATTCAGTACTTC. Its protein is CASSLKDINSNIQYF.

The table lists this clonotype with many counts. This sequence joins TRBV20-1 and TRBJ2-2; a possible D gene is TRBD1 (5 bases). The length of the CDR3 is 13 residues. Germline CDR1 reads DFQATT; CDR2 reads SNEGSKA (reference sequence). V gave up 7 bases and J gave up 3 bases, with 12 bases separating them. Here the CDR3 reads CSVGESDTGELFF. The CDR3 DNA follows: TGCAGTGTAGGGGAATCGGACACCGGGGAGCTGTTTTTT.

There are many counts of this clonotype. V usage is TRBV9 and J usage is TRBJ2-1; D perhaps matches TRBD2 (6 bases). Trimming removed 4 bases at V and 6 bases at J, with 23 bases between. CDR1 SGDLS and CDR2 YYNGEE come from the germline V gene. CDR3 length: 17 amino acids. CDR3 sequence reads: CASSPRGGQGSRNEQFF. The DNA for the CDR3 is TGTGCCAGCAGCCCCCGTGGAGGGCAGGGTAGTCGCAATGAGCAGTTCTTC.

This clonotype has a count of ten or more. V and J are TRBV9 and TRBJ1-1, with 7 bases fitting TRBD1. Germline V gives CDR1 SGDLS, CDR2 YYNGEE. The CDR3 runs 15 residues. The V segment lost 4 bases and the J segment 4 bases; nucleotides outside the gene matches: 10. The CDR3 DNA follows: TGTGCCAGCAGCTCGACAATAACAGGGGCCACTGAAGCTTTCTTT. It is translated as CASSSTITGATEAFF.